The sample holds a few counts of the clone carrying this TCR beta chain. The target antigen is unknown. The record originates from a study of T cell repertoires in cytomegalovirus infection. On the study more broadly: The authors relied on CMV epitopes, both recently identified HLA-C-restricted and well-studied HLA-B-restricted. Public TCR beta signatures provided an indication of both CMV infection and a matching HLA type.

V was pared by 0 bases and J by 4 bases, with 9 bases between. CDR1 and CDR2 (germline): SGHNT, YENEEA. This CDR3 has 14 amino acids. Points from the study as a whole: Individuals carrying CMV plus the relevant HLA were identified by cumulative frequency of public TCR beta families. HLA-C-restricted, CMV-specific TCR beta clonotypes were dominant ex vivo.

In TCRdb, the reads were re-called with MiXCR into one record per CDR3 protein. This sample has roughly 150,000 distinct CDR3 sequences; about 31% occur once, and the top ten carry about 50%. This clonotype originated in a human donor in good health (CMV status not recorded). Some clones in this sample may be carry-over from other donors' samples. The material was CD8+ T cells from cultured PBMCs, obtained from culture after CMV antigen stimulation. V and J are TRBV11-3 and TRBJ1-1; D remains ambiguous. The CDR3 protein is CASSLEGSSTEAFF. The DNA of the CDR3 is TGTGCCAGCAGCTTAGAGGGCAGCAGCACTGAAGCTTTCTTT.